The present T cell receptor (beta chain) was sequenced within a study of blood T cell repertoires in COVID-19. In the study overall: Spain, Italy and the United States supplied samples that represented acute and convalescent COVID-19.

Profiling relied on immunoSEQ multiplex PCR, and the TCRdb table lists in-frame clones only, not all of them. The sample holds under 200,000 clones, around four fifths seen once. There are a few counts of this clone. The CDR3 covers 12 residues. Germline lookup yields CDR1 MNHEY and CDR2 SVGAGI. V shed 7 bases and J shed 3 bases, with 7 bases lying between them. Grouping used clinical history reported by participants in a survey and questionnaire. Cohort 3 recovered donors had two negative PCRs, clearance, or symptom resolution. Sequenced sample: PBMCs or T cells enriched from blood (not recorded which). The clonotype was recovered from a woman aged 60-70 years who had recovered from COVID-19. This sequence joins TRBV6-5 and TRBJ1-5; no clear D. The CDR3 nucleotides are TGTGCCAGCAATAGCGTCAATCAGCCCCAGCATTTT. Its translation is CASNSVNQPQHF.